Following are 18 T cell receptor beta chains from one sample sequenced in a study of OX40 agonist ivuxolimab in advanced cancers. Measured with immunoSEQ multiplex PCR; TCRdb has only the in-frame clones, and not every one. The sample has around 66,000 clones, roughly 90% seen once. The material sequenced was CD4+ or CD8+ T cells sorted from blood, taken in a trial of the OX40 agonist ivuxolimab. The receptors stem from an adult with an advanced solid tumor such as melanoma, head and neck, liver or kidney cancer.

Written as DNA, the CDR3 is TGTGCCAGCAGTTCATCGGTGCCCTACGAGCAGTACTTC. It codes for CASSSSVPYEQYF. V and J are TRBV28 and TRBJ2-7, with D unclear. V was shortened by 4 bases and J by 2 bases, with 9 bases between the two germline ends. The germline CDR1 and CDR2 sequences are MDHEN and SYDVKM. This CDR3 is built from 13 residues.

The chain links TRBV25-1 to TRBJ2-1; the D is unclear. CDR1 and CDR2 (germline): MGHDK, SYGVNS. This CDR3 has 16 residues. With 6 bases removed from V and 0 bases from J, the gap between germline ends came to 15 bases. The CDR3 reads CASRPPSVSSYNEQFF. The CDR3 bases are TGTGCCAGCAGGCCCCCATCCGTTAGCTCCTACAATGAGCAGTTCTTC.

The V gene is TRBV6-5, the J gene TRBJ2-3, with TRBD2 identical over 9 bases. Germline V gives CDR1 MNHEY, CDR2 SVGAGI. The length of the CDR3 is 16 residues. V trimming: 2 bases; J trimming: 1 base; junction bases outside the gene matches: 4. The CDR3 loop reads CASSYAASGGTDTQYF. For the CDR3, the DNA is TGTGCCAGCAGTTACGCGGCTAGCGGGGGCACAGATACGCAGTATTTT.

For the CDR3, the DNA is TGTGCCAGCAGCCAAGATCTGGTGGGGCAGGGACTAGCGGGGGGTTTAGCCAAAAACATTCAGTACTTC. This gives the protein CASSQDLVGQGLAGGLAKNIQYF. The chain combines TRBV4-2 with TRBJ2-4; 15 nucleotides align to TRBD2. The V segment lost 0 bases and the J segment 0 bases; nucleotides outside the gene matches: 15. This CDR3 contains 23 residues. Germline-derived CDR1 and CDR2 are LGHNA and YNFKEQ.

This clone appeared once. At the DNA level, this CDR3 is encoded by other sequences in the same sample as well. Here the CDR3 reads CASSVESGGYGYTF. The CDR3 DNA follows: TGTGCCAGCAGCGTAGAATCAGGGGGGTATGGCTACACCTTC. V gene TRBV9 combines with J gene TRBJ1-2; 7 bases align to TRBD1. From germline, CDR1 is SGDLS and CDR2 YYNGEE. The CDR3 extends over 14 amino acids. Germline trimming cut 0 bases from V and 5 bases from J; bases unmatched to any gene: 4. Supplemented by reference TRBV9 and TRBJ1-2, the full variable domain reads DSGVTQTPKHLITATGQRVTLRCSPRSGDLSVYWYQQSLDQGLQFLIQYYNGEERAKGNILERFSAQQFPDLHSELNLSSLELGDSALYFCASSVESGGYGYTFGSGTRLTVV.

The V and J genes are TRBV5-6 and TRBJ2-1; D ambiguous. V was shortened by 1 base and J by 0 bases, with 8 bases between the two germline ends. The CDR3 consists of 15 residues. Germline lookup yields CDR1 SGHDT and CDR2 YYEEEE. DNA of the CDR3: TGTGCCAGCAGCTTGTCCCAGGTCTCCTACAATGAGCAGTTCTTC. Amino acids: CASSLSQVSYNEQFF.

V gene TRBV10-3 combines with J gene TRBJ1-2; D perhaps matches TRBD1 (5 bases). The CDR3 contains 13 residues. The V gene lost 7 bases and the J gene lost 5 bases, with 14 bases spanning the gap. Germline assignment: CDR1 ENHRY and CDR2 SYGVKD. CDR3 coding DNA: TGTGCCATCAACCCCGAGGGGAGGTATGGCTACACCTTC. Residues: CAINPEGRYGYTF.

This sequence joins TRBV28 and TRBJ1-4; tentatively, D is TRBD1 (6 bases). Per germline, CDR1 MDHEN and CDR2 SYDVKM. V lost 11 bases, J lost 4 bases, and 11 bases lay in between. The length of the CDR3 is 12 residues. The DNA of the CDR3 is TGTGCCGGGGGGCAGAATAATGAAAAACTGTTTTTT. It specifies CAGGQNNEKLFF.

This chain uses TRBV19 with TRBJ1-2; a weak D match, TRBD1 (6 bases). Trimming cost V 8 bases and J 5 bases, with 21 bases left between them. CDR1 is LNHDA and CDR2 is SQIVND in the germline V gene (reference sequence). This CDR3 is built from 15 residues. The CDR3 spells CASVPITGTKYGYTF. The CDR3 DNA is TGTGCCAGTGTACCCATTACCGGGACAAAGTATGGCTACACCTTC.

This chain connects TRBV14 to TRBJ2-2; no firm D call. CDR1 SGHDN and CDR2 FVKESK come from the germline V gene. The CDR3 is 14 residues long. The germline V and J ends were trimmed by 2 bases and 6 bases, with 10 bases remaining between them. The CDR3 protein is CASSQRTRSGELFF. The CDR3 DNA follows: TGTGCCAGCAGCCAACGGACGAGGTCCGGGGAGCTGTTTTTT.

The CDR3, as DNA: TGTGCCAGCAGTTCATCAGGACAGGGGAGGGGGTCTAACTATGGCTACACCTTC. Protein product: CASSSSGQGRGSNYGYTF. The rearrangement joins TRBV28 to TRBJ1-2; TRBD1 agrees at 9 bases. V was clipped by 4 bases and J by 0 bases; unmatched bases: 12. The CDR3 is made up of 18 amino acids. Germline assignment: CDR1 MDHEN and CDR2 SYDVKM.

This clone has more than one count but fewer than ten. The chain employs TRBV28 and TRBJ1-1, with D uncertain. The CDR3 has 12 residues. Trimming took off 3 bases at V and 4 bases at J, with 6 bases between the two ends. Germline values: CDR1 MDHEN, CDR2 SYDVKM. CDR3 bases: TGTGCCAGCAGTTTGCGGGGCACTGAAGCTTTCTTT. As protein: CASSLRGTEAFF. Variable domain in full (rest from reference TRBV28 and TRBJ1-1): DVKVTQSSRYLVKRTGEKVFLECVQDMDHENMFWYRQDPGLGLRLIYFSYDVKMKEKGDIPEGYSVSREKKERFSLILESASTNQTSMYLCASSLRGTEAFFGQGTRLTVV.

This chain uses TRBV7-3 with TRBJ2-1; TRBD2 aligns across 8 bases. The germline V gene encodes CDR1 SGHTA and CDR2 FQGTGA. The CDR3 runs to 13 residues. The V segment lost 2 bases and the J segment 13 bases; nucleotides outside the gene matches: 7. For the CDR3, the DNA is TGTGCCAGCAGCTTACTTTCCAGCGGGAGTCAGTTCTTC. Its protein is CASSLLSSGSQFF.

The chain couples TRBV19 to TRBJ2-7, with 11 positions matching TRBD1. Germline V gives CDR1 LNHDA, CDR2 SQIVND (reference sequence). V dropped 5 bases and J dropped 3; count of bases not matched to a gene: 6. The CDR3 spans 15 residues. CDR3: CASSEGQGGRYEQYF. As DNA, the CDR3 is TGTGCCAGTAGTGAGGGACAGGGGGGACGCTACGAGCAGTACTTC.

The chain carries TRBV29-1 and TRBJ2-1; D gene uncertain. Germline assignment: CDR1 SQVTM and CDR2 ANQGSEA. Trimming cost V 4 bases and J 6 bases, with 7 bases left between them. This CDR3 contains 11 residues. DNA for the CDR3: TGCAGCGTTGGCGGAGCCAATGAGCAGTTCTTC. Translating gives CSVGGANEQFF.

The chain combines TRBV9 with TRBJ1-1, with a possible D match to TRBD1 (5 bases). The germline gives CDR1 SGDLS, CDR2 YYNGEE. V dropped 0 bases and J dropped 1 base, with 10 bases sitting between them. The CDR3 sequence is 15 residues long. The CDR3 DNA follows: TGTGCCAGCAGCGTAGTATCGGGGACGAACACTGAAGCTTTCTTT. It specifies CASSVVSGTNTEAFF.

This clone showed up just once. V gene TRBV7-9 combines with J gene TRBJ2-5; TRBD2 agrees at 11 bases. This CDR3 region has 14 residues. Germline CDR1 reads SEHNR; CDR2 reads FQNEAQ (reference sequence). The V and J ends lost 5 bases and 4 bases, in that order; junction bases with no gene match: 3. CDR3 amino acids: CASSLGLAGETQYF. CDR3 DNA sequence: TGTGCCAGCAGCCTCGGACTAGCGGGAGAGACCCAGTACTTC.

The chain couples TRBV4-2 to TRBJ1-2; D remains unclear. Germline values: CDR1 LGHNA, CDR2 YNFKEQ. Trimming removed 0 bases at V and 8 bases at J, with 16 bases between. The CDR3 has 15 amino acids. CDR3 sequence: CASSQDLTAFEGYTF. The CDR3 DNA is TGTGCCAGCAGCCAAGATCTTACAGCCTTTGAGGGCTACACCTTC.